This T cell receptor beta chain was recorded in a study of CD8 T cells in ankylosing spondylitis. The CDR3 has 13 residues. The V end was cut by 3 bases, the J end by 2 bases, with 5 bases between. In germline, CDR1 is SEHNR, CDR2 FQNEAQ (reference sequence). By quantitative 5'-RACE with molecular barcodes, the TCR beta libraries were made. TCRdb used MiXCR to reprocess the 5' RACE reads, holding one entry per CDR3 protein. Altogether some 270,000 distinct CDR3 sequences are present, over 15% being singletons, with the ten largest covering approximately 32%. In its sample, this clonotype was seen a few times.

The receptor comes from a male donor with ankylosing spondylitis or in good health (not recorded which). The source material was blood, either unsorted or a sorted T cell fraction (not recorded which). The chain combines TRBV7-9 with TRBJ1-3; D unresolved. The CDR3 DNA sequence: TGTGCCAGCAGCTTCGGAGCTGGAAACACCATATATTTT. This codes for CASSFGAGNTIYF.